One TCR beta chain is described in this entry. Its specificity is not known. The CDR3 spans 13 residues. V dropped 0 bases and J dropped 2 bases, with 5 bases sitting between them. The data stem from a study of shared clonotypes between healthy human individuals. Whole-study findings and limits: Sampling covered nothing but blood. Tissue TCR repertoires likely differ from those found in blood.

Only in-frame clones appear in the TCRdb table, and some are missing; sequencing was by immunoSEQ multiplex PCR. The sample lists some 2,500,000 clones; around 92% were seen once. The V call is TRBV5-3, the J call TRBJ1-2; D is uncertain. TRBV5-3 qualifies as an ORF whose function is uncertain. This receptor was obtained from a man aged 18-30 years in good health. Some clones in this sample may be carry-over from other donors' samples. Sequenced: naive CD4+ T cells from PBMCs. Subset reported: CD45RA+ positively selected. The CDR3 spells CARSLARNYGYTF. For the CDR3, the DNA is TGTGCCAGAAGCTTGGCTCGGAACTATGGCTACACCTTC.